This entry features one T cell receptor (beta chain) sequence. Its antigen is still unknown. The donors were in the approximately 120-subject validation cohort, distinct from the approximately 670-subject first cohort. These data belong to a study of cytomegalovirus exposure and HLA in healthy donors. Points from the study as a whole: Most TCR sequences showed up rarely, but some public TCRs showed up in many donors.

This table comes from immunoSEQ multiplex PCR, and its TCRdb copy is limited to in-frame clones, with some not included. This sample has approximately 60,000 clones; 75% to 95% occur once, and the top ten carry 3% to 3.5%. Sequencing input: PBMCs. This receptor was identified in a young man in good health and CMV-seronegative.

In nucleotides, the CDR3 is TGTGCCAGCAGTAGCCGACCGGGAACTTACACTGAAGCTTTCTTT. Translation: CASSSRPGTYTEAFF. V gene TRBV2 combines with J gene TRBJ1-1; D is undetermined. CDR1 SNHLY and CDR2 FYNNEI come from the germline V gene. The CDR3 has 15 amino acids. Trimming cost V 5 bases and J 3 bases, with 16 bases left between them.